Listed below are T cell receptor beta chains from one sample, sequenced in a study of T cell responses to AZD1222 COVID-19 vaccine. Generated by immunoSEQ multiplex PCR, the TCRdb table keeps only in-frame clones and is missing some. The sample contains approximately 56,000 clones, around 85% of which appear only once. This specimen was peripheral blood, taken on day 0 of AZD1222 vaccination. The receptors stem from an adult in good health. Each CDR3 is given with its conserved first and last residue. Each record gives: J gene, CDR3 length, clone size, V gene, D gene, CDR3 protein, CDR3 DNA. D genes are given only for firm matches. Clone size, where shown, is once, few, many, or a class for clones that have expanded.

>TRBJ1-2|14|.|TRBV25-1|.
CASSEYYANYGYTF
TGTGCCAGCAGTGAATATTACGCGAACTATGGCTACACCTTC
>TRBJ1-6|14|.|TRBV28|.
CASLLSSYNSPLHF
TGTGCCAGCTTGTTGAGCTCCTATAATTCACCCCTCCACTTT
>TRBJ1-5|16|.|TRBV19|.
CASRRQERSRYQPQHF
TGTGCCAGTAGGAGACAGGAGAGGAGTAGGTATCAGCCCCAGCATTTT
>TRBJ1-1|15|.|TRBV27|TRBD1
CASSLTGTGGTEAFF
TGTGCCAGCAGTTTAACAGGGACAGGGGGCACTGAAGCTTTCTTT
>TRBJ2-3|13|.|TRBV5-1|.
CASSLGIGDTQYF
TGCGCCAGCAGCTTGGGGATTGGGGATACGCAGTATTTT
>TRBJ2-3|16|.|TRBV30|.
CAWSPGGGEFLDTQYF
TGTGCCTGGAGTCCCGGAGGAGGGGAATTTTTGGATACGCAGTATTTT
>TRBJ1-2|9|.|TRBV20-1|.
CSAGRGYTF
TGCAGTGCAGGCAGGGGCTACACCTTC
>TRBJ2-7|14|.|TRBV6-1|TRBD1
CASSEDVRTGNKYF
TGTGCCAGCAGTGAAGACGTTAGGACAGGGAATAAGTACTTC
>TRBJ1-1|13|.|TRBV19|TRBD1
CASSRDRADKAFF
TGTGCCAGTAGTAGAGACAGGGCCGATAAAGCTTTCTTT
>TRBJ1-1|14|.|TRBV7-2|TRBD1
CASSPRTGNTEAFF
TGTGCCAGCAGTCCCCGGACAGGGAACACTGAAGCTTTCTTT
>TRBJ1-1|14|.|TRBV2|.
CASSMDAPNTEAFF
TGTGCCAGCAGTATGGACGCCCCCAACACTGAAGCTTTCTTT
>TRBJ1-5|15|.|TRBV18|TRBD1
CASSLIGGSNQPQHF
TGTGCCAGCTCATTGATAGGGGGCTCCAATCAGCCCCAGCATTTT
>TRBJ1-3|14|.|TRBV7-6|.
CASSSQVPGNTIYF
TGTGCCAGCAGCTCTCAGGTTCCTGGAAACACCATATATTTT
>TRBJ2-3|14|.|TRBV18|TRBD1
CASSRQGTGDTQYF
TGTGCCAGCTCACGACAGGGTACCGGAGATACGCAGTATTTT
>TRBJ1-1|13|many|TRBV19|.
CASREMGNTEAFF
TGTGCCAGTAGGGAAATGGGGAACACTGAAGCTTTCTTT
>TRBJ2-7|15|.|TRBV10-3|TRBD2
CAISESETSGDEQYF
TGTGCCATCAGTGAGTCAGAGACTAGCGGAGACGAGCAGTACTTC
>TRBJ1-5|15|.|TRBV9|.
CASSVEGGANQPQHF
TGTGCCAGCAGCGTAGAAGGAGGTGCCAATCAGCCCCAGCATTTT
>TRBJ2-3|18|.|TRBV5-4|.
CASSARGSGTKGTDTQYF
TGTGCCAGCAGCGCAAGAGGATCCGGGACCAAGGGCACAGATACGCAGTATTTT
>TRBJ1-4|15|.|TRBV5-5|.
CASSLDVGSGEKLFF
TGTGCCAGCAGCTTGGACGTAGGATCCGGCGAAAAACTGTTTTTT
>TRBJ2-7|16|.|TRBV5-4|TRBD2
CASSLDRSGGSYEQYF
TGTGCCAGCAGCTTGGACAGGTCGGGAGGGTCCTACGAGCAGTACTTC
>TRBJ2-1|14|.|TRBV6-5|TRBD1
CASLSPDRENEQFF
TGTGCCAGCTTGAGCCCGGACAGGGAGAATGAGCAGTTCTTC
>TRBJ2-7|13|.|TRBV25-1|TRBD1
CASSGGQTYEQYF
TGTGCCAGCAGTGGGGGACAGACCTACGAGCAGTACTTC
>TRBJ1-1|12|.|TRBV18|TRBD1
CASSGRTGEAFF
TGTGCCAGCTCGGGCCGGACAGGTGAAGCTTTCTTT
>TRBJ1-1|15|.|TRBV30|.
CAWSVPTQGNTEAFF
TGTGCCTGGAGTGTCCCAACCCAGGGGAACACTGAAGCTTTCTTT
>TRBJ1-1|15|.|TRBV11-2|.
CASSHLIARNTEAFF
TGTGCCAGCAGCCACCTAATAGCAAGGAACACTGAAGCTTTCTTT
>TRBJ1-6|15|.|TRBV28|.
CASTPLYSYNSPLHF
TGTGCCAGCACCCCATTGTACTCCTATAATTCACCCCTCCACTTT
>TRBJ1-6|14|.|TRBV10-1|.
CAPRDRDYNSPLHF
TGCGCCCCCCGTGACCGAGATTATAATTCACCCCTCCACTTT
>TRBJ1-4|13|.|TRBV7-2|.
CASSLNRVGKLFF
TGTGCCAGCAGCTTGAACAGGGTGGGAAAACTGTTTTTT
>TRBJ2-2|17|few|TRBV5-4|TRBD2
CASSPDLAGASTGELFF
TGTGCCAGCAGCCCCGACCTAGCGGGGGCGTCCACCGGGGAGCTGTTTTTT
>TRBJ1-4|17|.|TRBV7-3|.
CASSSYLTPATNEKLFF
TGTGCCAGCAGCTCCTACTTGACACCGGCAACTAATGAAAAACTGTTTTTT
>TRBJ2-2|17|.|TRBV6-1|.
CASSGSDMTGPTGELFF
TGTGCCAGCAGTGGGAGCGACATGACAGGACCCACCGGGGAGCTGTTTTTT
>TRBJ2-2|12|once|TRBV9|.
CASSVQGGELFF
TGTGCCAGCAGCGTCCAGGGGGGTGAGCTGTTTTTT
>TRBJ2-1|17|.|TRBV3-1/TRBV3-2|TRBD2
CASSQDSSGGVYNEQFF
TGTGCCAGCAGCCAGGATTCTAGCGGGGGGGTGTACAATGAGCAGTTCTTC
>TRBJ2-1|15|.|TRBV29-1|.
CSVRPLLTGHNEQFF
TGCAGCGTGCGACCCTTATTGACAGGTCACAATGAGCAGTTCTTC
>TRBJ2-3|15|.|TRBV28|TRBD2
CASRPTSGGADTQYF
TGTGCCAGCAGACCGACTAGCGGGGGGGCAGATACGCAGTATTTT
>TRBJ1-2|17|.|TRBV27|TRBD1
CASSFSRDRGNRYGYTF
TGTGCCAGCAGTTTCTCCAGGGACAGGGGGAATAGGTATGGCTACACCTTC
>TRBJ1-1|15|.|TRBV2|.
CASIKGTSLNTEAFF
TGTGCCAGCATCAAGGGAACGAGCTTGAACACTGAAGCTTTCTTT
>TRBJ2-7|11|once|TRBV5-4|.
CASSLGYEQYF
TGTGCCAGCAGCTTGGGCTACGAGCAGTACTTC
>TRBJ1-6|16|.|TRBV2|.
CASKLHRDTYNSPLHF
TGTGCCAGCAAACTTCACAGGGACACCTATAATTCACCCCTCCACTTT
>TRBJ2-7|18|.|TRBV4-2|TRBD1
CASSQEGPRTGGGYEQYF
TGTGCCAGCAGCCAAGAGGGACCCCGGACAGGGGGGGGGTACGAGCAGTACTTC
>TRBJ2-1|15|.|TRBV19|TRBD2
CASSTSGGHYNEQFF
TGTGCCAGTAGTACTAGCGGGGGGCACTACAATGAGCAGTTCTTC
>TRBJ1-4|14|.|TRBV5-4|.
CASSLAPKIEKLFF
TGTGCCAGCAGCTTGGCTCCGAAGATTGAAAAACTGTTTTTT
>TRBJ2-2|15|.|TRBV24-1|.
CATARRDGKTGELFF
TGTGCCACCGCGCGAAGGGACGGAAAAACCGGGGAGCTGTTTTTT
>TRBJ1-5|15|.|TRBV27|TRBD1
CASSLSQGLGQPQHF
TGTGCCAGCAGTTTATCACAGGGGTTGGGGCAGCCCCAGCATTTT
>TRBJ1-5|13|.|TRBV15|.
CATSIGKNQPQHF
TGTGCCACCAGCATCGGGAAAAATCAGCCCCAGCATTTT
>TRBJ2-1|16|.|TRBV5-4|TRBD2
CASSLGRAGVHNEQFF
TGTGCCAGCAGCTTGGGTCGGGCGGGGGTTCACAATGAGCAGTTCTTC
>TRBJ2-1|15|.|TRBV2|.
CASSAESGDYNEQFF
TGTGCCAGCAGTGCTGAGTCGGGGGATTACAATGAGCAGTTCTTC
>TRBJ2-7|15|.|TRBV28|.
CASSYHPRGYYEQYF
TGTGCCAGCAGTTACCATCCGAGGGGATACTACGAGCAGTACTTC
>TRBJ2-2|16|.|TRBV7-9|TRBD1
CASSLLLTGATGELFF
TGTGCCAGCAGCTTATTGTTGACAGGGGCCACCGGGGAGCTGTTTTTT
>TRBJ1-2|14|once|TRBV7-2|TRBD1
CASSFRDSNYGYTF
TGTGCCAGCAGCTTTAGGGACAGTAACTATGGCTACACCTTC
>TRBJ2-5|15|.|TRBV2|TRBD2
CASSTTSGGVETQYF
TGTGCCAGCAGTACGACTAGCGGGGGGGTTGAGACCCAGTACTTC